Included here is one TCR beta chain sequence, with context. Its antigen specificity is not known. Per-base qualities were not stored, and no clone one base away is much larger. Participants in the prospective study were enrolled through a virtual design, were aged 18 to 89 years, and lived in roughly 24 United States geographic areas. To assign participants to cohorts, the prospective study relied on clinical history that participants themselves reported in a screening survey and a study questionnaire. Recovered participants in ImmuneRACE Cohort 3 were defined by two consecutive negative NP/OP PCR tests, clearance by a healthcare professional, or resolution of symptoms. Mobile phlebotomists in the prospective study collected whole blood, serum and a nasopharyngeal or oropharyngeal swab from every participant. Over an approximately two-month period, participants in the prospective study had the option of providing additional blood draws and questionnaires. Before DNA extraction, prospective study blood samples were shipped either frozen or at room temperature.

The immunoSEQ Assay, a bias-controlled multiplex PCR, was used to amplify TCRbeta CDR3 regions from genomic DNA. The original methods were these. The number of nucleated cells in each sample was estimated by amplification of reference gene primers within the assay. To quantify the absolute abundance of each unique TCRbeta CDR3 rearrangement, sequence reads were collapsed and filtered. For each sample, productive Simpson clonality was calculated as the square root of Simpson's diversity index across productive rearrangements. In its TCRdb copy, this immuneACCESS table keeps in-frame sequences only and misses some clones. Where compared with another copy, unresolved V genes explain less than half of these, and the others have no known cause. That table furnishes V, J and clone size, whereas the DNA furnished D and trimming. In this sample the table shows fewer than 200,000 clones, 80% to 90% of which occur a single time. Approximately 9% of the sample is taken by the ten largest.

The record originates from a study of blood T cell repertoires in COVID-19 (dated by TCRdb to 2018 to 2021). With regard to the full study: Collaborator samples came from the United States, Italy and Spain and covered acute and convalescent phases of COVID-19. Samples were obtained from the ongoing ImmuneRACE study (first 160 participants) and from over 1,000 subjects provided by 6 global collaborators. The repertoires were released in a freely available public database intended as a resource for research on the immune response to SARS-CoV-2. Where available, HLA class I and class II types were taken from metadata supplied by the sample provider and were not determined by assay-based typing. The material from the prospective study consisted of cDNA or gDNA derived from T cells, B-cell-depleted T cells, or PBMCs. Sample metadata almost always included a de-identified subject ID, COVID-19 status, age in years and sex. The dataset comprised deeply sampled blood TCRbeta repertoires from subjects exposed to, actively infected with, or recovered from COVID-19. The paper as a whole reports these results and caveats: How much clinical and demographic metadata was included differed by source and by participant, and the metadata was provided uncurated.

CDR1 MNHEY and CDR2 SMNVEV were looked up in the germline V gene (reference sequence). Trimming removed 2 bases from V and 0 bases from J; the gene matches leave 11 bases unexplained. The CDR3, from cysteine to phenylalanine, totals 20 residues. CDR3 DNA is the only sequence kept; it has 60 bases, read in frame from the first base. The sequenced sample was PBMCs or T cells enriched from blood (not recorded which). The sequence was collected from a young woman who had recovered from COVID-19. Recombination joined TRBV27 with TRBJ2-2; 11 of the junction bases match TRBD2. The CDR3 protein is CASSLHRTSGSYANTGELFF. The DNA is TGTGCCAGCAGTTTACATCGGACTAGCGGGTCCTACGCGAACACCGGGGAGCTGTTTTTT.